Shown below are 5 T cell receptor beta chains from a single sample sequenced in a study of vaccination effects on CD4 cells after COVID-19. Their antigens remain unidentified. Only in-frame clones appear in the TCRdb table, and some are missing; sequencing was by immunoSEQ multiplex PCR. The table has more than 35,000 clones, about four fifths seen once. A roughly 10-day culture period preceded the isolation of CD4+ T cells. The source was CD4+ T cells from PBMCs cultured without peptide, collected before COVID-19 vaccination. These receptors were taken from a human donor who received a COVID-19 vaccine.

V and J are TRBV2 and TRBJ1-1; D remains unclear. Trimming shortened V by 6 bases and J by 0 bases, and 8 bases separated the two germline ends. Looked up from germline, CDR1 is SNHLY and CDR2 is FYNNEI. The CDR3 is 13 amino acids. CDR3 nucleotide sequence: TGTGCCAGCAGCAATTTCATGAACACTGAAGCTTTCTTT. As protein: CASSNFMNTEAFF.

This clone came up once. The chain recombines TRBV19 with TRBJ1-3; D unresolved. Germline lookup yields CDR1 LNHDA and CDR2 SQIVND (reference sequence). V dropped 5 bases and J dropped 0 bases, with 17 bases sitting between them. The CDR3 covers 17 residues. The CDR3 sequence is CASSYFASVGSGNTIYF. The CDR3 DNA is TGTGCCAGTAGTTATTTTGCGTCAGTCGGCTCTGGAAACACCATATATTTT.

The gene calls are TRBV4-1 and TRBJ2-5; tentatively, D is TRBD2 (5 bases). The V end was cut by 4 bases, the J end by 2 bases, with 8 bases between. The CDR3 has 13 amino acids. Germline V gives CDR1 MGHRA, CDR2 YSYEKL. The CDR3 DNA reads TGCGCCAGCAGCCGGACGGGACAAGAGACCCAGTACTTC. Its translation: CASSRTGQETQYF.

This clone was detected only once. The chain has TRBV4-1 and TRBJ2-1, with TRBD1 as a possible D gene (6 bases). Germline CDR1 is MGHRA and CDR2 is YSYEKL. The CDR3 runs to 22 residues. V gave up 4 bases and J gave up 2 bases, with 33 bases separating them. The CDR3 region has the DNA TGCGCCAGCAGCCCCGGGGATCCCTGGGGCCAGCTACAGGGTTGGCCCTACAATGAGCAGTTCTTC. Its translation: CASSPGDPWGQLQGWPYNEQFF.

In this sample, this clone turned up once. The CDR3 DNA sequence: TGTGCCAGCAACCCAGCCCCCGGGGCTAGGGAAAAACTGTTTTTT. This encodes CASNPAPGAREKLFF. The V and J genes are TRBV28 and TRBJ1-4, with D possibly TRBD1 on 5 matching bases. CDR3 length: 15 residues. V shed 7 bases and J shed 8 bases, with 20 bases lying between them. Germline CDR1 and CDR2: MDHEN and SYDVKM.